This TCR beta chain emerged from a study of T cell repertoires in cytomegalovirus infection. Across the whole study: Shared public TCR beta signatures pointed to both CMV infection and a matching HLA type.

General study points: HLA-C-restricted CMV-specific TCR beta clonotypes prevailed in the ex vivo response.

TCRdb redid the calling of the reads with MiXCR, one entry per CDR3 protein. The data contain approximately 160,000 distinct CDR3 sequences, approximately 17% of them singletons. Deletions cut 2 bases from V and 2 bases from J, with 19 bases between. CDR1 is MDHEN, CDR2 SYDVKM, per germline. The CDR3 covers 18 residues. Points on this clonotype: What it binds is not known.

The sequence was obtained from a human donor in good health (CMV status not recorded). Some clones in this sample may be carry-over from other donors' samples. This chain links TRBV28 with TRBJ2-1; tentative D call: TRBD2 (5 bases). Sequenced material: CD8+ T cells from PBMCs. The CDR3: CASSLVFSSEMAYNEQFF. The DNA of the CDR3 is TGTGCCAGCAGTTTAGTTTTTAGTAGCGAGATGGCCTACAATGAGCAGTTCTTC.